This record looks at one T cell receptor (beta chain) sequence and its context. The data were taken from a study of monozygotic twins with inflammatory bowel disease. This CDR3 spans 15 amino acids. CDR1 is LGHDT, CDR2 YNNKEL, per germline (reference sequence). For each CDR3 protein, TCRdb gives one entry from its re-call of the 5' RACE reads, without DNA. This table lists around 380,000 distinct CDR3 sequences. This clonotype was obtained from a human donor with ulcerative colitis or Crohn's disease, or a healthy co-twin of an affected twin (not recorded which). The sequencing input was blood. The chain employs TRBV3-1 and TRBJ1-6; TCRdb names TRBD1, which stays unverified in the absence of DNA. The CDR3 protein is CASSQGQGWNSPLHF.